These T cell receptor beta chains were read from a single sample in a study of blood T cells in healthy people across ages. A single record per CDR3 protein comes from TCRdb applying MiXCR to the 5' RACE reads. This table holds roughly 1,100,000 distinct CDR3 sequences, 20% to 25% found once. The sample also formed part of further work on T cells of mothers and their children.

Sample: blood. Source of these receptors: a girl aged 2 to 9 in good health. Both conserved end residues are part of each CDR3. A D gene is named only where the DNA matches it firmly. Part of the rows lack a size; the others show once, few, many or a class for expanded clones.

TRBJ1-2,NA,TRBV2,NA,15,CATLILGHQDYGYTF,TGTGCCACCCTAATCCTTGGGCACCAGGACTATGGCTACACCTTC
TRBJ1-2,NA,TRBV12-3/TRBV12-4,NA,16,CASSLGQAYYNYGYTF,TGTGCCAGCAGTTTAGGACAGGCCTACTATAACTATGGCTACACCTTC
TRBJ2-3,NA,TRBV4-1,NA,19,CASSQEPYLGAAGADTQYF,TGCGCCAGCAGCCAAGAACCCTACCTGGGAGCGGCCGGGGCAGATACGCAGTATTTT
TRBJ1-2,few,TRBV5-1,NA,14,CASSLVQEGFGYTF,TGCGCCAGCAGCTTGGTACAAGAGGGTTTTGGCTACACCTTC
TRBJ1-2,few,TRBV7-3,NA,14,CASSQNSGSYGYTF,TGTGCCAGCAGCCAAAACTCAGGGAGCTATGGCTACACCTTC
TRBJ2-7,NA,TRBV7-9,NA,15,CASSRGLTGRIEQYF,TGTGCCAGCAGCCGGGGTCTGACAGGGAGGATCGAGCAGTACTTC
TRBJ2-1,NA,TRBV20-1,TRBD2,13,CSANGRAGNEQFF,TGCAGTGCAAACGGGAGGGCGGGAAATGAGCAGTTCTTC
TRBJ2-3,NA,TRBV7-9,NA,15,CASSPMWGSSDTQYF,TGTGCCAGCAGCCCAATGTGGGGGAGTTCAGATACGCAGTATTTT
TRBJ1-4,NA,TRBV11-2,NA,14,CASSLVLTTEKLFF,TGTGCCAGCAGCTTAGTTTTAACAACTGAAAAACTGTTTTTT
TRBJ2-2,NA,TRBV24-1,NA,16,CATSDYWDIKSGELFF,TGTGCCACCAGTGATTATTGGGACATAAAGTCCGGGGAGCTGTTTTTT
TRBJ2-4,NA,TRBV20-1,TRBD1,13,CSARRDRDDIQYF,TGCAGTGCTAGAAGGGACAGGGATGACATTCAGTACTTC
TRBJ2-1,few,TRBV3-1,TRBD2,15,CASSHDGRAYNEQFF,TGTGCCAGCAGCCATGACGGGAGGGCCTACAATGAGCAGTTCTTC
TRBJ2-1,NA,TRBV28,TRBD2,14,CASRVAGEVGKQFF,TGTGCCAGCAGGGTAGCGGGAGAGGTGGGTAAGCAGTTCTTC
TRBJ2-3,few,TRBV20-1,NA,15,CSARDVSRITDTQYF,TGCAGTGCTAGAGACGTAAGTCGGATCACAGATACGCAGTATTTT
TRBJ2-7,few,TRBV9,TRBD1,15,CASSADREIDYEQYF,TGTGCCAGCAGCGCGGACAGGGAAATTGACTACGAGCAGTACTTC
TRBJ2-7,NA,TRBV6-1,NA,15,CASSPRVGMSYEQYF,TGTGCCAGCAGTCCCAGGGTAGGGATGTCCTACGAGCAGTACTTC